This record covers a single TCR beta chain. The antigen is unknown. PCR employed 60 Vbeta and 13 Jbeta primers. Assay used: immunoSEQ multiplex PCR; TCRdb lists only in-frame clones, some missing. The table lists roughly 73,000 clones. This specimen belongs to a study of cytomegalovirus exposure and HLA in healthy donors. Study conclusions and caveats: Researchers reported in a later analysis that common viral pathogens appeared linked to several top clusters. Per a prior analysis, the majority of TCR beta V segments were productive roughly 87% or roughly 30% of the time. Through in vitro validation, three CMV-associated chains were shown to be specific for CMV antigens.

Trimming removed 4 bases from V and 3 bases from J, with 13 bases in between. There are 15 residues in the CDR3. Germline assignment: CDR1 SGHRS and CDR2 YFSETQ. The sequenced material came from PBMCs. The TCR sequence derives from a man aged 50-60 years in good health and CMV-seropositive. V and J are TRBV5-1 and TRBJ1-4, with a possible D match to TRBD1 (5 bases). The CDR3 reads CASSLRGGANEKLFF. The DNA for the CDR3 is TGCGCCAGCAGCCTCCGCGGGGGTGCTAATGAAAAACTGTTTTTT.